The rows below give T cell receptor beta chains drawn from one sample of a study of identifying expanded T cells in peripheral blood. Generated by immunoSEQ multiplex PCR, the TCRdb table keeps only in-frame clones and is missing some. The table includes over 70,000 clones, 70% to 90% detected once. The specimen was blood. All receptors come from a person aged 18 to 75 in good health. Both conserved end residues are part of each CDR3. The D gene is left open where the match is weak. Size tells how often a clone was seen (once, few, many) or the class of an expanded clone, and some rows leave it out.

v_call,j_call,clone_size,d_call,cdr3_nt,cdr3_aa
TRBV29-1,TRBJ2-1,-,TRBD1,TGCAGCGTTGACTCCGGACAGGGCCGGGGGCGCGATGAGCAGTTCTTC,CSVDSGQGRGRDEQFF
TRBV7-2,TRBJ2-2,-,-,TGTGCCAGCAGCTTATTAGCCACCGGGGAGCTGTTTTTT,CASSLLATGELFF
TRBV5-1,TRBJ2-3,-,-,TGCGCCAGCACCCTAGGGGGCACAGATACGCAGTATTTT,CASTLGGTDTQYF
TRBV28,TRBJ2-6,few,-,TGTGCCAGCAGTTCCCGGACCCCTGGGGCCAACGTCCTGACTTTC,CASSSRTPGANVLTF
TRBV2,TRBJ1-5,-,-,TGTGCCAGCAGACGCGGGAGTGGCAATCAGCCCCAGCATTTT,CASRRGSGNQPQHF
TRBV5-5,TRBJ2-7,-,TRBD1,TGTGCCAGCAGCAGATCCACGGGACAGGGTACCTACGAGCAGTACTTC,CASSRSTGQGTYEQYF
TRBV19,TRBJ2-3,-,TRBD2,TGTGCCAGTAGTATTCGGGCTAGCGGGGGGGCCAGGGCAGATACGCAGTATTTT,CASSIRASGGARADTQYF
TRBV2,TRBJ2-3,once,-,TGTGCCAGGACCCGGACAGATACGCAGTATTTT,CARTRTDTQYF
TRBV13,TRBJ2-1,-,-,TGTGCCAGCAGCTTAGGTGGAATCAGTGAGCAGTTCTTC,CASSLGGISEQFF
TRBV18,TRBJ2-7,-,-,TGTGCCAGCTCACCCGGACCGGACTACGAGCAGTACTTC,CASSPGPDYEQYF
TRBV5-4,TRBJ1-6,few,-,TGTGCCAGCAGCTTGGCGAGGGCAGGGCCCTCACCCCTCCACTTT,CASSLARAGPSPLHF
TRBV11-2,TRBJ1-6,-,TRBD1,TGTGCCAGCAGCATCAGACAGGGGCGAATCCTCCACTTT,CASSIRQGRILHF
TRBV28,TRBJ2-2,-,TRBD1,TGTGCCAGCAGTCAAGCGGGACAGGGGTACACCGGGGAGCTGTTTTTT,CASSQAGQGYTGELFF
TRBV19,TRBJ1-5,once,-,TGTGCCAGTAGTTGGGACATTTATCAGCCCCAGCATTTT,CASSWDIYQPQHF
TRBV29-1,TRBJ1-6,few,-,TGCAGCGTTCAGTCGGGGGATTCACCCCTCCACTTT,CSVQSGDSPLHF
TRBV14,TRBJ2-3,-,-,TGTGCCAGCAGCCAAGGGAGGCACACAGATACGCAGTATTTT,CASSQGRHTDTQYF
TRBV6-4,TRBJ2-1,-,-,TGTGCCAGCAGCCCCCTCCCCGACCCCCCCAATGAGCAGTTCTTC,CASSPLPDPPNEQFF
TRBV29-1,TRBJ1-2,-,-,TGCAGCGTGGGGTTGACGGAGGAAGGCTACACCTTC,CSVGLTEEGYTF
TRBV9,TRBJ2-1,-,TRBD2,TGTGCCAGCAGCTCTCCGGAGGGACTAGCTAATGAGCAGTTCTTC,CASSSPEGLANEQFF
TRBV1,TRBJ2-1,-,-,TGCACCAGCAGCCATCCCAGACTAAGGGGTCCCAACTACAATGAGCAGTTCTTC,CTSSHPRLRGPNYNEQFF
TRBV27,TRBJ2-2,-,-,TGTGCCAGCAGTTTGACGAACACCGGGGAGCTGTTTTTT,CASSLTNTGELFF
TRBV19,TRBJ1-5,-,-,TGTGCCAGTAGTATATACTCGGCCAATCAGCCCCAGCATTTT,CASSIYSANQPQHF
TRBV11-2,TRBJ1-5,-,-,TGTGCCAGCAGCTTAGTAGGCCTCAATCAGCCCCAGCATTTT,CASSLVGLNQPQHF
TRBV27,TRBJ1-5,-,-,TGTGCCAGCAGTCAGGGGCCCGGAAGGGGGTTGAGCAATCAGCCCCAGCATTTT,CASSQGPGRGLSNQPQHF
TRBV7-9,TRBJ1-2,once,-,TGTGCCAGCAGCCCTGGGTCTGGGGCCGGGTACACCTTC,CASSPGSGAGYTF
TRBV18,TRBJ2-7,-,-,TGTGCCAGCTCACCCGGGACGGACGCCTACGAGCAGTACTTC,CASSPGTDAYEQYF
TRBV7-9,TRBJ1-3,-,-,TGTGCCAGCAGCTTAGGGGGACTGGCTAGCTCTGGAAACACCATATATTTT,CASSLGGLASSGNTIYF
TRBV7-2,TRBJ1-2,-,-,TGTGCCAGCAGCCTCAGTAGCTCCACCCGACCGGTCACCTTC,CASSLSSSTRPVTF
TRBV27,TRBJ2-3,once,-,TGTGCCAGCAGCCGCCCATCGACCCGGGAGGATACGCAGTATTTT,CASSRPSTREDTQYF
TRBV10-1,TRBJ2-3,-,TRBD2,TGCGCCAGCAGTGACCCCGGGAGCGGGGGAAGCACAGATACGCAGTATTTT,CASSDPGSGGSTDTQYF
TRBV18,TRBJ2-5,-,-,TGTGCCAGCTCACCTAGGCCTCCCGGGACCCTGGAGACCCAGTACTTC,CASSPRPPGTLETQYF
TRBV2,TRBJ2-7,once,-,TGTGCCAGTCAGGGCGGGGCCTACGAGCAGTACTTC,CASQGGAYEQYF
TRBV18,TRBJ2-7,-,TRBD1,TGTGCCAGCTCAGGACAGGGGAGGGACGAGCAGTACTTC,CASSGQGRDEQYF
TRBV19,TRBJ2-1,-,TRBD2,TGTGCCAGTAGTATAGATCGAGCGGGGGGGAATTACAATGAGCAGTTCTTC,CASSIDRAGGNYNEQFF
TRBV14,TRBJ2-3,-,TRBD2,TGTGCCAGCAGCCCCTTGGCGGGGGGTGGCACAGATACGCAGTATTTT,CASSPLAGGGTDTQYF
TRBV7-8,TRBJ1-5,-,-,TGTGCCAGCAGCTTAGCGGCCCACCGGGACGGATTGCCCCAGCATTTT,CASSLAAHRDGLPQHF
TRBV19,TRBJ2-7,-,-,TGTGCCAGTAGTATAGACCCGGGGGAGACCTACGAGCAGTACTTC,CASSIDPGETYEQYF
TRBV15,TRBJ1-3,-,TRBD1,TGTGCCACCAGCAGAGAACAGGGGGCCTGGGGGAACACCATATATTTT,CATSREQGAWGNTIYF
TRBV29-1,TRBJ1-2,-,TRBD1,TGCAGCGTTGACGGACAGGGAAGCTACACCTTC,CSVDGQGSYTF
TRBV7-8,TRBJ2-1,-,-,TGTGCCAGCAGCTTAGTTGCAGGAACCCCCTACAATGAGCAGTTCTTC,CASSLVAGTPYNEQFF